This TCR beta chain was documented in a study of control samples from healthy donors and cancer patients. This table comes from immunoSEQ multiplex PCR, and its TCRdb copy is limited to in-frame clones, with some not included. The sample contains nearly 200,000 clones, about 90% of which appear only once. The CDR3 totals 12 residues. The V gene's germline CDR1 is MNHNY and CDR2 SVGAGI (reference sequence). V shed 7 bases and J shed 2 bases, with 8 bases lying between them. Sequences were obtained from blood. The gene calls are TRBV6-6 and TRBJ1-1; D gene uncertain. The TCR originated in a man aged 30 to 45 in good health. In DNA form, the CDR3 reads TGTGCCAGCACCCGGACTAACACTGAAGCTTTCTTT. Its protein is CASTRTNTEAFF.